This passage covers 10 T cell receptor beta chains from one sample sequenced in a study of T cell changes during pregnancy in multiple sclerosis. Only in-frame clones appear in the TCRdb table, and some are missing; sequencing was by immunoSEQ multiplex PCR. This sample yields more than 55,000 clones, of which 91% are seen a single time; 2% to 2.5% belongs to the top ten. Here the sequenced sample was peripheral blood, taken in the third trimester of pregnancy. The receptors were gathered from a female donor in good health, enrolled as a control in a pregnancy study.

Only a few counts were recorded for this clone. The chain is built from TRBV18 and TRBJ1-2; TRBD1 matches at 10 bases. The CDR3 covers 14 residues. In germline, CDR1 is KGHSH, CDR2 LQKENI. The J segment lost 7 bases and the V segment lost 2 bases, leaving 4 bases of the junction unmatched. The CDR3 loop reads CASSPGTGDGGYTF. CDR3 DNA: TGTGCCAGCTCACCAGGGACAGGGGATGGTGGCTACACCTTC.

The V and J genes are TRBV7-8 and TRBJ2-2; 8 bases fit TRBD1. Trimming took 3 bases from V and 4 from J; bases not matched to a gene: 1. Germline V gives CDR1 SGHVS, CDR2 FQNEAQ. CDR3 length: 14 amino acids. The CDR3 nucleotides read TGTGCCAGCAGCTTCACAGGGGGCACCGGGGAGCTGTTTTTT. Protein sequence: CASSFTGGTGELFF.

V usage is TRBV5-4 and J usage is TRBJ1-1, with D hard to call. Germline-derived CDR1 and CDR2 are SGHNT and YYREEE (reference sequence). The CDR3 loop spans 15 amino acids. V dropped 0 bases and J dropped 4 bases, with 13 bases sitting between them. In nucleotides, the CDR3 is TGTGCCAGCAGCTTGGCCTCTTTTACAAGCACTGAAGCTTTCTTT. It specifies CASSLASFTSTEAFF.

The V and J genes are TRBV29-1 and TRBJ1-6, with a tentative D call TRBD1 (6 bases). Trimming pared 1 base from V and 7 bases from J, leaving 14 bases between. CDR3 length equals 15 residues. Per germline, CDR1 SQVTM and CDR2 ANQGSEA. The CDR3 region has the DNA TGCAGCGTTGAAGTTTCAGGGGAAGGGAATTCACCCCTCCACTTT. Its translation is CSVEVSGEGNSPLHF.

This chain links TRBV11-2 with TRBJ1-2; 10 bases align to TRBD1. Germline CDR1 and CDR2: SGHAT and FQNNGV. The CDR3 covers 18 residues. Trimming at V came to 5 bases and at J to 4 bases, leaving 16 bases not matched to a gene. The CDR3 DNA is TGTGCCAGCAGCCGACTCCGGGACAGGGGATTCAACGGCTATGGCTACACCTTC. Translating gives CASSRLRDRGFNGYGYTF.

Concerning this clone itself: The same CDR3 also results from other DNA sequences found in this sample. This sequence joins TRBV9 and TRBJ2-7; D perhaps matches TRBD2 (5 bases). CDR3 length: 14 residues. V lost 0 bases and J lost 0, with 7 bases in between. Germline CDR1 is SGDLS and CDR2 is YYNGEE. The DNA for the CDR3 is TGTGCCAGCAGCGTAGTGGGGAGCTCCTACGAGCAGTACTTC. Translated: CASSVVGSSYEQYF.

By sample share, this clone is medium-sized. The chain recombines TRBV4-2 with TRBJ2-7; 9 bases are shared with TRBD1. V lost 0 bases, J lost 5 bases, and 8 bases stayed unmatched. CDR1 and CDR2 (germline): LGHNA, YNFKEQ. The length of the CDR3 is 16 residues. CDR3 bases: TGTGCCAGCAGCCAAGATGCAGGGACAGGGTCTAACGAGCAGTACTTC. Translated: CASSQDAGTGSNEQYF.

The rearrangement uses TRBV6-6 and TRBJ2-3; no firm D call. The germline V gene has CDR1 MNHNY and CDR2 SVGAGI (reference sequence). Trimming took 4 bases from V and 4 from J, leaving 9 bases between them. The CDR3 consists of 13 residues. This CDR3 is CASSSRLADTQYF. CDR3 nucleotides: TGTGCCAGCAGTTCCCGACTGGCAGATACGCAGTATTTT.

The chain combines TRBV29-1 with TRBJ2-7; TRBD1 might be the D (6 bases). The V and J ends lost 5 bases and 0 bases respectively, with 11 bases between them. Germline assignment: CDR1 SQVTM and CDR2 ANQGSEA. CDR3 length: 13 residues. CDR3 nucleotide sequence: TGCAGCGTTTTCGGGACAAGCTCCTACGAGCAGTACTTC. As protein: CSVFGTSSYEQYF.

The chain carries TRBV28 and TRBJ1-5; the match to TRBD1 covers 7 bases. J was trimmed by 7 bases and V by 8 bases; bases with no gene match: 8. CDR3 length: 13 residues. Germline CDR1 is MDHEN and CDR2 is SYDVKM. CDR3 residues: CASFDRDHQPQHF. The CDR3 coding sequence is TGTGCCAGCTTTGACAGGGATCACCAGCCCCAGCATTTT.